The text below deals with one T cell receptor beta chain. The data stem from a study of blood T cell repertoires in COVID-19. Study at large: The origin of the acute and convalescent COVID-19 samples was the United States, Italy and Spain. T cells, B-cell-depleted T cells, or PBMCs supplied cDNA or gDNA.

Original data processing: By means of reference gene primer amplification, nucleated cell counts were estimated. Sequenced by immunoSEQ multiplex PCR; TCRdb stores in-frame clones only, minus some. That table is the source of V, J and clone size, and D and trimming were worked out from the DNA. Of some 71,000 clones detected, 80% to 90% appear once; the ten largest clones hold roughly 2%. The germline gives CDR1 SNHLY, CDR2 FYNNEI. Deletions cut 4 bases from V and 2 bases from J, with 15 bases between. The CDR3 runs 16 residues. The material sequenced was peripheral blood. V gene TRBV2 combines with J gene TRBJ1-3, with D unclear. The clonotype comes from a man aged 25-45 years with acute or convalescent COVID-19. In nucleotides, the CDR3 is TGTGCCAGCAGTGGTCAAGGAGGCATACCTGGAAACACCATATATTTT. Encoded protein: CASSGQGGIPGNTIYF. Full variable domain (remainder filled in from reference TRBV2 and TRBJ1-3): EPEVTQTPSHQVTQMGQEVILRCVPISNHLYFYWYRQILGQKVEFLVSFYNNEISEKSEIFDDQFSVERPDGSNFTLKIRSTKLEDSAMYFCASSGQGGIPGNTIYFGEGSWLTVV.